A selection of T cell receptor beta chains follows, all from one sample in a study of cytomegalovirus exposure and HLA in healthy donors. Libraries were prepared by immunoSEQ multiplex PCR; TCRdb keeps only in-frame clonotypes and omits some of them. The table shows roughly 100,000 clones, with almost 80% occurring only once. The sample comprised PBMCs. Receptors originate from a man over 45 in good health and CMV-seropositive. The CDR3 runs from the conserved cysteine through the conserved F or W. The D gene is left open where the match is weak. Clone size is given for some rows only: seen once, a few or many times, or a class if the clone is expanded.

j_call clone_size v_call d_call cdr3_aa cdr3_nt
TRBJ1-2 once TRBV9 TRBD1 CASSVNLGTGKNINYGYTF TGTGCCAGCAGCGTCAATTTGGGGACAGGGAAAAACATTAACTATGGCTACACCTTC
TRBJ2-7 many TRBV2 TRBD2 CASSDGPGGREQYF TGTGCCAGCAGTGACGGACCGGGAGGTAGAGAGCAGTACTTC
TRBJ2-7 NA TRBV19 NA CASSKGRSGSYEQYF TGTGCCAGTAGCAAGGGGCGTTCGGGTTCCTACGAGCAGTACTTC
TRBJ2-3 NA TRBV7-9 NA CASSLDPGGTDTQYF TGTGCCAGCAGCTTAGACCCGGGGGGCACAGATACGCAGTATTTT
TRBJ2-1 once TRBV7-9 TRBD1 CASSRRTGGEDEQFF TGTGCCAGCAGCCGAAGGACAGGGGGCGAGGATGAGCAGTTCTTC
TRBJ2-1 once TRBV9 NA CASSGAGPAGINNEQFF TGTGCCAGCAGCGGGGCCGGCCCAGCGGGCATTAACAATGAGCAGTTCTTC
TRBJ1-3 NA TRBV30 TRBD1 CACNGQGGNTIYF TGTGCCTGTAACGGACAGGGAGGAAACACCATATATTTT
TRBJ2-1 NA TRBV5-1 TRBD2 CASSLDLTSGSYNEQFF TGCGCCAGCAGCTTGGACCTGACTAGCGGGTCTTACAATGAGCAGTTCTTC
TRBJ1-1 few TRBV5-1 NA CASSLISQDTEAFF TGCGCCAGCAGCTTGATCTCTCAGGACACTGAAGCTTTCTTT
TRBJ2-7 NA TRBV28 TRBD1 CASSPSGWTGKSYEQYF TGTGCCAGCAGCCCCTCCGGTTGGACAGGAAAGTCCTACGAGCAGTACTTC
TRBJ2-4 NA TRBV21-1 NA CASIHPLAGVSVAKNIQYF TGTGCCAGCATCCACCCCCTAGCGGGAGTATCGGTAGCCAAAAACATTCAGTACTTC
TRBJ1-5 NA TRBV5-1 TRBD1 CASSLVPGGFSEPQHF TGCGCCAGCAGCTTGGTTCCAGGGGGCTTTTCGGAGCCCCAGCATTTT
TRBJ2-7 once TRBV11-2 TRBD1 CASSPGQGSNEQYF TGTGCCAGCAGCCCGGGACAGGGTAGCAACGAGCAGTACTTC
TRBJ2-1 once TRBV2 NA CASSESGYEQFF TGCGCCAGCAGTGAGTCCGGGTATGAGCAGTTCTTC
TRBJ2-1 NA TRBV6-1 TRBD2 CASTLGGVNEQFF TGTGCCAGCACCCTCGGGGGGGTCAATGAGCAGTTCTTC
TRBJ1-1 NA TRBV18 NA CASSLTRGAGDTEAFF TGTGCCAGCTCACTGACAAGGGGAGCGGGGGACACTGAAGCTTTCTTT
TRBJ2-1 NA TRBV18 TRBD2 CASSPVAGVNEQFF TGTGCCAGCTCACCCGTAGCGGGGGTCAATGAGCAGTTCTTC
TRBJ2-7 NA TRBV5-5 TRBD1 CASSSSTGVLLYEQYF TGTGCCAGCAGCTCCAGCACAGGGGTACTACTCTACGAGCAGTACTTC
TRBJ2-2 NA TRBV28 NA CASSGGTWNTGELFF TGTGCCAGCAGTGGCGGAACATGGAACACCGGGGAGCTGTTTTTT
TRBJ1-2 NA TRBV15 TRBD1 CATSGGTGIPYGYTF TGTGCCACCAGCGGGGGGACAGGGATTCCCTATGGCTACACCTTC
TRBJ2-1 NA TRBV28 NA CASSLVGSIQFF TGTGCCAGCAGTCTGGTCGGGTCTATCCAGTTCTTC
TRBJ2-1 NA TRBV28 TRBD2 CASSGLGASYNEQFF TGTGCCAGCAGCGGACTAGGGGCCTCCTACAATGAGCAGTTCTTC
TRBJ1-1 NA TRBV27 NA CASSSLNGLLNTEAFF TGTGCCAGCAGTTCATTGAACGGGTTGCTGAACACTGAAGCTTTCTTT
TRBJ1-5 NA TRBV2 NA CASTGGTSYSNQPQHF TGTGCCAGCACCGGGGGGACCTCGTACAGCAATCAGCCCCAGCATTTT
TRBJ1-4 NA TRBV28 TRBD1 CASGQGNEKLFF TGTGCCAGCGGACAGGGGAATGAAAAACTGTTTTTT
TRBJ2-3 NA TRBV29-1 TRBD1 CSGQGTDTQYF TGCAGCGGACAGGGGACAGATACGCAGTATTTT
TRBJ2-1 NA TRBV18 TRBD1 CASSRDSSYNEQFF TGTGCCAGCTCACGGGACAGCTCCTACAATGAGCAGTTCTTC
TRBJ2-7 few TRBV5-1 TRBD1 CASSPQTGSYEQYF TGCGCCAGCAGCCCGCAGACAGGGTCCTACGAGCAGTACTTC
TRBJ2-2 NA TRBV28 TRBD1 CASSPSGQGDTGELFF TGTGCCAGCAGCCCATCCGGACAGGGAGACACCGGGGAGCTGTTTTTT